Listed here is a single T cell receptor (beta chain). This entry belongs to a study of blood T cell repertoires in COVID-19. Study context: COVID-19 samples, acute and convalescent, were from the United States, Italy and Spain.

Those who participated ranged in age from about 18 to 89 years and resided in about 24 US areas. Trimming took off 0 bases at V and 2 bases at J, with 11 bases between the two ends. The CDR3 spans 15 residues. CDR1 SGHRS and CDR2 YFSETQ come from the germline V gene. The repertoire was sequenced with immunoSEQ multiplex PCR; TCRdb's copy has only in-frame clones and lacks some. The repertoire holds approximately 130,000 clones, with 75% to 90% as singletons. This TCR derives from a man under 40 who had recovered from COVID-19. Sequenced material: PBMCs or T cells enriched from blood (not recorded which). This chain joins TRBV5-1 and TRBJ2-5; TRBD1 is a possible D gene (5 bases). The DNA of the CDR3 is TGCGCCAGCAGCTTGGAGGGGAACTCGCAAGAGACCCAGTACTTC. The encoded protein is CASSLEGNSQETQYF.